This T cell receptor beta chain was recovered during a study of blood T cell repertoires in COVID-19. Some clones are missing from TCRdb's copy, which holds only in-frame ones; the method was immunoSEQ multiplex PCR. The sample contains about 120,000 clones, around 80% of which appear only once. This clone has more than one count but fewer than ten. Germline CDR1 is LNHDA and CDR2 is SQIVND (reference sequence). The CDR3 sequence is 16 residues long. V shed 2 bases, J shed 5 bases, and the junction held 6 bases outside the gene matches. The TCR originated in an elderly man with active or convalescent COVID-19. The sequencing input was peripheral blood. The chain is built from TRBV19 and TRBJ2-1, with 10 bases that match TRBD1. CDR3 residues: CASSILLGTGDNEQFF. CDR3 nucleotide sequence: TGTGCCAGTAGTATACTGCTTGGGACAGGGGACAATGAGCAGTTCTTC.